This T cell receptor (beta chain) was sequenced in a study of blood T cell repertoires in COVID-19. Study-wide context: T cells, B-cell-depleted T cells, or PBMCs supplied cDNA or gDNA.

In the authors' methods: Reference gene primer amplification yielded estimated nucleated cell counts. Only in-frame clones appear in the TCRdb table, and some are missing; sequencing was by immunoSEQ multiplex PCR. V and J calls and clone size are given by that table; D and trimming were obtained from the DNA. The sample comprises 200,000 to 300,000 clones, over 80% of which are singletons, and about 1.4% rests with the top ten. CDR3 size: 14 residues. V was cut by 2 bases and J by 1 base, with 9 bases left in between. Germline CDR1 is SGDLS and CDR2 is YYNGEE. About this clone itself: Other DNA sequences in this sample translate to the same CDR3.

The chain is built from TRBV9 and TRBJ1-1; D might be TRBD1 (6 bases). The source is a woman in her thirties or forties who had recovered from COVID-19. Sequenced: peripheral blood. In nucleotides, the CDR3 is TGTGCCAGCAGCGTGGGCAGGGGGAACACTGAAGCTTTCTTT. It codes for CASSVGRGNTEAFF.